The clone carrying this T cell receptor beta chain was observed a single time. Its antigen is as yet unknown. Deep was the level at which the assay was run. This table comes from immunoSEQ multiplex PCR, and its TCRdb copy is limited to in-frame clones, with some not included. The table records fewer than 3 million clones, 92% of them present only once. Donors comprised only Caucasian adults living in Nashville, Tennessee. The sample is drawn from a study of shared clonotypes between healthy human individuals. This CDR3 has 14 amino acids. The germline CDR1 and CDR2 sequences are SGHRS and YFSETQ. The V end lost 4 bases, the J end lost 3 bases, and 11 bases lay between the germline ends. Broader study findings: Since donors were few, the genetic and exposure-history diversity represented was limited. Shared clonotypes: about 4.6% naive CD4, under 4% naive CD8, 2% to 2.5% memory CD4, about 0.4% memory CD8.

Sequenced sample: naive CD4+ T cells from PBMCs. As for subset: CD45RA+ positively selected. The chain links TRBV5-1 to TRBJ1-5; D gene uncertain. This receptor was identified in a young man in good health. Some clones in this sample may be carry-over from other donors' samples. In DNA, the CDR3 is TGCGCCAGCAGCCCCGGGTTGGTCAATCAGCCCCAGCATTTT. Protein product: CASSPGLVNQPQHF.